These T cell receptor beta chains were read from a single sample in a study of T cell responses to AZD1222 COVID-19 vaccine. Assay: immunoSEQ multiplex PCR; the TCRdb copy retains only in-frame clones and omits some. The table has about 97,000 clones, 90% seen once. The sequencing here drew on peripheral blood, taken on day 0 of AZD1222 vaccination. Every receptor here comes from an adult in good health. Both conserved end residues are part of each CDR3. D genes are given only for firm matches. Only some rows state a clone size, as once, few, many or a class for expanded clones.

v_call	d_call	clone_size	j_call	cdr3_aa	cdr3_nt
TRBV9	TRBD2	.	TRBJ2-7	CASSPRLAGAIHEQYF	TGTGCCAGCAGCCCCAGACTAGCGGGGGCGATCCACGAGCAGTACTTC
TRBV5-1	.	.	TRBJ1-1	CASSSQGNTEAFF	TGCGCCAGCAGCTCCCAGGGGAACACTGAAGCTTTCTTT
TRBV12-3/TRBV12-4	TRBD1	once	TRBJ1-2	CASSYRGKNGYTF	TGTGCCAGCAGTTACAGGGGTAAGAATGGCTACACCTTC
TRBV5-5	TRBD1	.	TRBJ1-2	CASSKTTDRGYGYTF	TGTGCCAGCAGCAAAACCACGGACAGGGGCTATGGCTACACCTTC
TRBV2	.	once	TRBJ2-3	CASSPERGLDTQYF	TGTGCCAGCAGCCCCGAGCGTGGGCTGGATACGCAGTATTTT
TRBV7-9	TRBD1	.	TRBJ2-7	CASSAGPGQGAYEQYF	TGTGCCAGCAGCGCGGGGCCGGGACAGGGCGCCTACGAGCAGTACTTC
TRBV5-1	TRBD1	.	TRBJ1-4	CASSTRQGSEKLFF	TGCGCCAGCAGCACTCGACAGGGAAGTGAAAAACTGTTTTTT
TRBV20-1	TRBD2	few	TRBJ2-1	CSASSVLAGAYYNEQFF	TGCAGTGCTAGTTCGGTGTTAGCGGGGGCCTACTACAATGAGCAGTTCTTC
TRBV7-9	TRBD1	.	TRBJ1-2	CASQGGLGYTF	TGTGCCAGCCAGGGGGGACTTGGCTACACCTTC
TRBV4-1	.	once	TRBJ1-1	CASSQGWFGREGTEAFF	TGCGCCAGCAGCCAAGGATGGTTTGGGAGGGAGGGCACTGAAGCTTTCTTT
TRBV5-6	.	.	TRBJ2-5	CASSLGRGPQETQYF	TGTGCCAGCAGCTTGGGACGGGGGCCCCAAGAGACCCAGTACTTC
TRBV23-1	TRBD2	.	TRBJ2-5	CAIGLAGDVWYQETQYF	TGCGCCATCGGACTAGCGGGGGACGTGTGGTACCAAGAGACCCAGTACTTC
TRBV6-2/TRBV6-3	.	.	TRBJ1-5	CASSYRHDSNQPQHF	TGTGCCAGCAGTTATCGGCATGATAGCAATCAGCCCCAGCATTTT
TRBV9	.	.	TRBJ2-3	CASSVYSDTDTQYF	TGTGCCAGCAGCGTATACTCGGACACAGATACGCAGTATTTT
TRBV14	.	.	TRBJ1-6	CASSQDAVLSYNSPLHF	TGTGCCAGCAGCCAAGATGCGGTGCTCTCCTATAATTCACCCCTCCACTTT
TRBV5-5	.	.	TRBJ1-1	CASSLPVLNTEAFF	TGTGCCAGCAGCTTGCCGGTCCTGAACACTGAAGCTTTCTTT
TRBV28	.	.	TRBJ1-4	CASSLSDGDNEKLFF	TGTGCCAGCAGTTTATCGGACGGAGATAATGAAAAACTGTTTTTT
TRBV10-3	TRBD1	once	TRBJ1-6	CAISVGQGVSSYNSPLHF	TGTGCCATCAGCGTGGGACAGGGGGTGAGCTCCTATAATTCACCCCTCCACTTT
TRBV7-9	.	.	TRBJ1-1	CASTPRRAGTEAFF	TGTGCCAGCACCCCCAGGAGGGCCGGGACTGAAGCTTTCTTT
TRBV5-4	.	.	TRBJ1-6	CASSSLPGPNNSPLHF	TGTGCCAGCAGCTCCCTCCCCGGTCCCAATAATTCACCCCTCCACTTT
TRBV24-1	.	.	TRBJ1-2	CATSDRVNYGYTF	TGTGCCACCAGTGACAGGGTTAACTATGGCTACACCTTC
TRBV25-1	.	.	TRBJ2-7	CATGETYEQYF	TGTGCCACCGGAGAGACCTACGAGCAGTACTTC
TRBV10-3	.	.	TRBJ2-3	CAISISSSTDTQYF	TGTGCCATCAGTATCTCTTCTAGCACAGATACGCAGTATTTT
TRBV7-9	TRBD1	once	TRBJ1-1	CASSPTTGTDTEAFF	TGTGCCAGCAGCCCAACGACAGGGACGGACACTGAAGCTTTCTTT
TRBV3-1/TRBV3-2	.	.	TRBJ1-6	CASSLRGTGSNSPLHF	TGTGCCAGCAGCCTTCGGGGTACAGGGTCCAATTCACCCCTCCACTTT
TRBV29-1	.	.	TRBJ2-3	CARGFGSDTQYF	TGCGCGCGGGGTTTCGGGTCAGATACGCAGTATTTT
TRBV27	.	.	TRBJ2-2	CASSLGFGGELFF	TGTGCCAGCAGTTTAGGGTTTGGCGGGGAGCTGTTTTTT
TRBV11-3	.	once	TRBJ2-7	CASSFGGSETAYEQYF	TGTGCCAGCAGCTTCGGAGGGTCCGAGACAGCTTACGAGCAGTACTTC
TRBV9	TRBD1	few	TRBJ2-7	CASSPQPEGAEQYF	TGTGCCAGCAGCCCCCAGCCCGAGGGGGCCGAGCAGTACTTC
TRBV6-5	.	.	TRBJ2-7	CAIGDPADYEQYF	TGTGCCATCGGGGATCCTGCGGACTACGAGCAGTACTTC
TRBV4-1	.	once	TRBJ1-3	CASSHAWALFASSGNTIYF	TGCGCCAGCAGCCACGCCTGGGCCCTTTTCGCGAGCTCTGGAAACACCATATATTTT
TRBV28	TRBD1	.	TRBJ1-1	CATLDRGLFTEAFF	TGTGCCACTTTAGACAGGGGCCTTTTTACTGAAGCTTTCTTT
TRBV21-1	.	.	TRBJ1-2	CASSKGDKTNDRHYGYTF	TGTGCCAGCAGCAAAGGTGACAAAACCAACGACAGACACTATGGCTACACCTTC
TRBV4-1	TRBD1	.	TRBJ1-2	CASSQGRLARGSYYGYTF	TGCGCCAGCAGCCAAGGCCGGCTGGCCAGGGGGTCTTACTATGGCTACACCTTC
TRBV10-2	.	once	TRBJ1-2	CASSESTARGGTNYGYTF	TGCGCCAGCAGTGAGTCGACCGCCCGAGGGGGGACTAACTATGGCTACACCTTC
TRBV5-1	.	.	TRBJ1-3	CASSLQGVDSGNTIYF	TGCGCCAGCAGCTTGCAGGGAGTAGACTCTGGAAACACCATATATTTT
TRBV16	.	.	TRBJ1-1	CASSQTTGPEAFF	TGTGCCAGCAGCCAAACAACAGGGCCCGAAGCTTTCTTT
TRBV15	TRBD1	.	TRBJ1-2	CATKFAEGAGYTF	TGTGCCACCAAGTTCGCTGAGGGGGCTGGCTACACCTTC
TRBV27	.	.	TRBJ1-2	CASSLKFSNYGYTF	TGTGCCAGCAGTTTAAAATTTTCTAACTATGGCTACACCTTC
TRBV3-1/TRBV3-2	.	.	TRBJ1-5	CASSQDSSNQPQHF	TGTGCCAGCAGCCAAGACAGTAGCAATCAGCCCCAGCATTTT